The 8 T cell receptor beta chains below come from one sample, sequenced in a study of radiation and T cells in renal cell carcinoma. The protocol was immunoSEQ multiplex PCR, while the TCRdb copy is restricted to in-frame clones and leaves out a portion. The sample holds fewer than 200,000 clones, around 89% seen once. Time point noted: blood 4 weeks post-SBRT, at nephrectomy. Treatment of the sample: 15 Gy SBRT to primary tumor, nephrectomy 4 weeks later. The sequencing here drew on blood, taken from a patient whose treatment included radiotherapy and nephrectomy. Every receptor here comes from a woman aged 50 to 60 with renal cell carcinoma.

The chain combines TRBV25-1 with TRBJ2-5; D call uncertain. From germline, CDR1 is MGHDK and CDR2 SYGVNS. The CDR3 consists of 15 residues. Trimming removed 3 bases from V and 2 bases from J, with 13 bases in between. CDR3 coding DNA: TGTGCCAGCAGTGACACGAGCCTCGGTCAAGAGACCCAGTACTTC. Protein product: CASSDTSLGQETQYF.

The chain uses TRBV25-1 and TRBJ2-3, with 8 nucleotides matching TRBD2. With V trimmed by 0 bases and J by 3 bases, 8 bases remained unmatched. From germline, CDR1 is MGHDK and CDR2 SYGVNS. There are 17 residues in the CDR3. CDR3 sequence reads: CASSEYGGLAGTDTQYF. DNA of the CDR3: TGTGCCAGCAGTGAATACGGTGGCCTAGCGGGTACAGATACGCAGTATTTT.

The chain's CDR3 is CASSFGGAYNEQFF. DNA of the CDR3: TGTGCCAGCAGTTTCGGGGGGGCCTACAATGAGCAGTTCTTC. The chain employs TRBV2 and TRBJ2-1; 8 bases fit TRBD2. Trimming cost V 5 bases and J 2 bases; bases outside gene matches: 2. CDR1 SNHLY and CDR2 FYNNEI come from the germline V gene. This CDR3 spans 14 amino acids.

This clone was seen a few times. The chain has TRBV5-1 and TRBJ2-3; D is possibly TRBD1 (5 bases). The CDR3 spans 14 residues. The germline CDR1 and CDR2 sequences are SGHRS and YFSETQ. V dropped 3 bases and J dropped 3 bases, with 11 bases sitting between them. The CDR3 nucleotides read TGCGCCAGCAGCTCTACAGGAGATACAGATACGCAGTATTTT. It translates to CASSSTGDTDTQYF.

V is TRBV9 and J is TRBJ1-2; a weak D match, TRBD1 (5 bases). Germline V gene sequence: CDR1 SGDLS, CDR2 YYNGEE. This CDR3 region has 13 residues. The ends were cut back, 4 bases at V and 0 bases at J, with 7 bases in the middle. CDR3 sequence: CASSRGSNYGYTF. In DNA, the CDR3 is TGTGCCAGCAGCAGGGGATCTAACTATGGCTACACCTTC. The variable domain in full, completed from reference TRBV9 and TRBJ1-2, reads DSGVTQTPKHLITATGQRVTLRCSPRSGDLSVYWYQQSLDQGLQFLIQYYNGEERAKGNILERFSAQQFPDLHSELNLSSLELGDSALYFCASSRGSNYGYTFGSGTRLTVV.

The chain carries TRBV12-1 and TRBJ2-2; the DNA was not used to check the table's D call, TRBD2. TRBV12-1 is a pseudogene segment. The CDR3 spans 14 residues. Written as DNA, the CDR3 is TGTGCCAGCACCACGGACTCCCAAGCCGGGGAGCTGTTTTTT. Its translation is CASTTDSQAGELFF.

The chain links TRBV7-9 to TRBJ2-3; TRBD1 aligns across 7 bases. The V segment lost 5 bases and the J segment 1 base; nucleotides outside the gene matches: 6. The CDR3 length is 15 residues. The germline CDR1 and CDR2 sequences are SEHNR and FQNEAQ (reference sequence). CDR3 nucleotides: TGTGCCAGCAGCGAAACAGGGGTTGGCACAGATACGCAGTATTTT. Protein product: CASSETGVGTDTQYF.

CDR3 protein: CASSEDRQFF. CDR3 in DNA: TGCGCCAGCAGTGAGGACAGGCAGTTCTTC. The chain carries TRBV10-2 and TRBJ2-1, with D perhaps matching TRBD1 (5 bases). Per germline, CDR1 WSHSY and CDR2 SAAADI. The CDR3 has 10 residues. V was trimmed by 2 bases and J by 12 bases, leaving 5 bases between them.